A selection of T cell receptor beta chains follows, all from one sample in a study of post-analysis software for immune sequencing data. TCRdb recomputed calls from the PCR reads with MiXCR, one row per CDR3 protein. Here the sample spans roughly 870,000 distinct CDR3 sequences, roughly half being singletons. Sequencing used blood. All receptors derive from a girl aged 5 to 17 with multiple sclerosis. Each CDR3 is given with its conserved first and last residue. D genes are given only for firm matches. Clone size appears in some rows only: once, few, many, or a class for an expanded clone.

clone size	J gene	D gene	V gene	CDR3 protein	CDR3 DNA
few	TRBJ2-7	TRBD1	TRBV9	CASSVEDRAGEQYF	TGTGCCAGCAGCGTAGAGGACAGGGCGGGGGAGCAGTACTTC
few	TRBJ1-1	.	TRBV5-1	CASSLYGGNTEAFF	TGCGCCAGCAGCTTGTACGGGGGAAACACTGAAGCTTTCTTT
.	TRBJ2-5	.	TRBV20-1	CSAPAYQETQYF	TGCAGTGCTCCGGCGTACCAAGAGACCCAGTACTTC
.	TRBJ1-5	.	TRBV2	CASSPIGAGGGHSNQPQHF	TGTGCCAGCAGTCCTATTGGGGCCGGGGGGGGACATAGCAATCAGCCCCAGCATTTT
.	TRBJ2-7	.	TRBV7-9	CASSEHALASYEQYF	TGTGCCAGCAGCGAACACGCACTAGCTTCCTACGAGCAGTACTTC
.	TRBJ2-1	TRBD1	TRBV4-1	CAGSQGTGGYNEQFF	TGCGCCGGCAGCCAAGGGACAGGGGGGTACAATGAGCAGTTCTTC
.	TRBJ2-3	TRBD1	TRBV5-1	CASSFTGTGRADTQYF	TGCGCCAGCAGCTTCACTGGGACAGGGAGGGCAGATACGCAGTATTTT
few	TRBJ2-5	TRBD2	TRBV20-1	CSAPPGSGATGTQYF	TGCAGTGCGCCGCCAGGTAGCGGGGCCACCGGGACCCAGTACTTC
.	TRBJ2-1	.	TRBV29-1	CSVAARISYNEQFF	TGCAGCGTTGCGGCGCGGATCTCCTACAATGAGCAGTTCTTC
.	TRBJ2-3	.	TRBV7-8	CASSLAIASVRTDTQYF	TGTGCCAGCAGCTTAGCGATCGCTAGCGTCCGCACAGATACGCAGTATTTT
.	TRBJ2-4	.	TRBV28	CASSSPGNFFKNIQYF	TGTGCCAGCAGTTCCCCCGGGAACTTCTTCAAAAACATTCAGTACTTC
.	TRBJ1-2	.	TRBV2	CASRGQGPTNYGYTF	TGTGCCAGCCGGGGGCAGGGTCCCACTAACTATGGCTACACCTTC
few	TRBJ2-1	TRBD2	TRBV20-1	CSARWGGRANEQFF	TGCAGTGCTAGATGGGGCGGGAGGGCCAATGAGCAGTTCTTC
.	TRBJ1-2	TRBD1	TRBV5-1	CASSWGTGLSYGYTF	TGCGCCAGCAGCTGGGGGACAGGGTTGAGCTATGGCTACACCTTC
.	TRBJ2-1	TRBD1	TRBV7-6	CASSLVTGPSYNEQFF	TGTGCCAGCAGCTTAGTGACAGGGCCCTCCTACAATGAGCAGTTCTTC
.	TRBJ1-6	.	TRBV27	CASSFDRNSPLHF	TGTGCCAGCAGTTTTGATCGTAATTCACCCCTCCACTTT
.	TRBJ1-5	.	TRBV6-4	CASSATGAGDQPQHF	TGTGCCAGCAGTGCCACCGGGGCAGGGGATCAGCCCCAGCATTTT
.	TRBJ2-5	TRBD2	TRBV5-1	CASSPGLADETQYF	TGCGCCAGCAGCCCAGGACTAGCGGACGAGACCCAGTACTTC
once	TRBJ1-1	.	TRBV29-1	CSVVPEARDTEAFF	TGCAGCGTTGTACCCGAAGCCCGTGACACTGAAGCTTTCTTT
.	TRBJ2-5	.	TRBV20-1	CSTLLPGTQYF	TGCAGTACCCTACTCCCCGGGACCCAGTACTTC
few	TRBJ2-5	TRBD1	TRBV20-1	CSARQGAGETQYF	TGCAGTGCTAGACAGGGGGCGGGAGAGACCCAGTACTTC
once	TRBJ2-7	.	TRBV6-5	CASSSLGQGYEQYF	TGTGCCAGCAGTTCACTCGGGCAGGGCTACGAGCAGTACTTC
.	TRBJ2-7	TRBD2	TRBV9	CASSVGSGGGTYEQYF	TGTGCCAGCAGCGTAGGGTCCGGCGGGGGGACTTACGAGCAGTACTTC
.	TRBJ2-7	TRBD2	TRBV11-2	CASSSLAGGLHLYEQYF	TGTGCCAGCAGCTCCCTAGCGGGAGGGCTCCACCTCTACGAGCAGTACTTC
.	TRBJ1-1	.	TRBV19	CASSMAQDTEAFF	TGTGCCAGTAGTATGGCTCAGGACACTGAAGCTTTCTTT
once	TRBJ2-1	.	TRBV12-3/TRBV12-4	CASSLVQRAGNEQFF	TGTGCCAGCAGTTTAGTACAGCGGGCGGGAAATGAGCAGTTCTTC
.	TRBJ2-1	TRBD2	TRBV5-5	CASSLVMGGPPLNEQFF	TGTGCCAGCAGCTTGGTTATGGGAGGGCCCCCACTCAATGAGCAGTTCTTC
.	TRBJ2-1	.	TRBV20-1	CSARGSRPPSQEQFF	TGCAGTGCTAGAGGATCGAGGCCCCCTTCTCAAGAGCAGTTCTTC
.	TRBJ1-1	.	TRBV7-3	CASSLIGGLGTEAFF	TGTGCCAGCAGCTTAATAGGGGGGCTTGGCACTGAAGCTTTCTTT
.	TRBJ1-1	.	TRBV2	CASLRATEAFF	TGTGCCAGCCTAAGGGCCACTGAAGCTTTCTTT
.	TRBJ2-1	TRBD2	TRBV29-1	CSVDRRGSFYEQFF	TGCAGCGTTGACCGTCGCGGGAGCTTCTATGAGCAGTTCTTC
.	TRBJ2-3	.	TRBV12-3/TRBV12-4	CASRQDLRQYF	TGTGCCAGTCGACAGGACCTGCGCCAGTATTTT
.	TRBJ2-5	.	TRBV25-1	CASSKSTASGAQYF	TGTGCCAGCAGTAAATCGACAGCTTCGGGCGCCCAGTACTTC
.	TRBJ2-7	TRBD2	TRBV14	CASSLAGSFSYEQYF	TGTGCCAGCAGCTTAGCGGGATCCTTCTCCTACGAGCAGTACTTC
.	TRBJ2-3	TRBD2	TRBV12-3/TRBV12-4	CASSTLAGIPDTQYF	TGTGCCAGCAGCACGCTAGCGGGGATCCCCGATACGCAGTATTTT
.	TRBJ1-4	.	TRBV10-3	CAISDDREKLFF	TGTGCCATCAGCGATGACAGAGAAAAACTGTTTTTT
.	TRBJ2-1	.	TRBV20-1	CSARRGAYEQFF	TGCAGTGCTAGACGGGGGGCCTACGAGCAGTTCTTC
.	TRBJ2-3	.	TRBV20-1	CSAFPFDRSTDTQYF	TGCAGTGCCTTTCCCTTTGACAGGAGCACAGATACGCAGTATTTT
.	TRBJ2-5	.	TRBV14	CASSQDNRAQETQYF	TGTGCCAGCAGCCAAGATAATAGGGCCCAAGAGACCCAGTACTTC
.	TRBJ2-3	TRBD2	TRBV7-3	CASSQTGGVDTQYF	TGTGCCAGCAGCCAAACGGGAGGGGTAGATACGCAGTATTTT
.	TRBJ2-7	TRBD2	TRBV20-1	CSARPLAGAYEQYF	TGCAGTGCTAGACCTCTAGCGGGCGCGTACGAGCAGTACTTC
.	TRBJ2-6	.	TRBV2	CASSGKGPGPSSSGANVLTF	TGTGCCAGCAGTGGGAAGGGGCCCGGGCCGAGCAGCTCTGGGGCCAACGTCCTGACTTTC
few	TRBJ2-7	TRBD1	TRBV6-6	CASSYSGTGGHEQYF	TGTGCCAGCAGTTACTCCGGGACAGGGGGGCACGAGCAGTACTTC
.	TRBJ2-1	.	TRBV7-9	CASSLDREWSNEQFF	TGTGCCAGCAGCTTAGACCGGGAGTGGTCCAATGAGCAGTTCTTC
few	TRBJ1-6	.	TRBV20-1	CSARDASGPPGSPLHF	TGCAGTGCTAGAGATGCGTCGGGCCCCCCAGGTTCACCCCTCCACTTT
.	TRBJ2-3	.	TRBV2	CASSERATVSTDTQYF	TGTGCCAGCAGTGAGCGCGCGACAGTGTCCACAGATACGCAGTATTTT
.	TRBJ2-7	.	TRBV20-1	CSAGRGSEQYF	TGCAGTGCTGGCCGGGGGTCAGAGCAGTACTTC
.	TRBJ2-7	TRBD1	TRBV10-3	CAISDTGTGTYEQYF	TGTGCCATCAGTGACACCGGGACAGGCACCTACGAGCAGTACTTC
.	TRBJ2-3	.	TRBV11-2	CASSLDPGTDTQYF	TGTGCCAGCAGCTTAGATCCGGGAACAGATACGCAGTATTTT
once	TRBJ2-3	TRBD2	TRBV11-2	CASRSLGTSGGTNTDTQYF	TGTGCCAGCAGATCTCTCGGGACTAGCGGGGGCACCAACACAGATACGCAGTATTTT
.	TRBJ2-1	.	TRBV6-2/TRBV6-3	CASTSQRYEQFF	TGTGCCAGCACCTCTCAACGGTATGAGCAGTTCTTC
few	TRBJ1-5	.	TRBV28	CASSPLAGDGNQPQHF	TGTGCCAGCAGTCCCTTGGCGGGGGACGGCAATCAGCCCCAGCATTTT
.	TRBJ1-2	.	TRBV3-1	CASSQGTEGYGYTF	TGTGCCAGCAGCCAAGGGACGGAGGGCTATGGCTACACCTTC
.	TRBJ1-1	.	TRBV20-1	CSAREGLGGITEAFF	TGCAGTGCTAGAGAAGGTTTAGGTGGAATCACTGAAGCTTTCTTT